Listed here are 16 T cell receptor beta chains from one sample, sequenced in a study of post-analysis software for immune sequencing data. Study results and limitations: TRBV5-6, TRBV5-1 and TRBV20-1 were among 4 or 5 TRBV segments more frequent in patients than controls.

No cognate antigen is known for these TCRs. TCR beta cDNA libraries included unique molecular identifiers. In TCRdb, the PCR reads were re-called with MiXCR into one record per CDR3 protein. The table records fewer than 700,000 distinct CDR3 sequences, 40% to 50% of them present only once. The sequencing sample was made of blood. The source of these receptors is a girl aged 10 to 17 with multiple sclerosis.

The sample holds one count of this clonotype. CDR3 sequence: CASRETSGGPLDEQFF. The CDR3 nucleotides read TGTGCCAGCAGGGAGACTAGCGGGGGGCCCCTCGATGAGCAGTTCTTC. The chain uses TRBV2 and TRBJ2-1; TRBD2 aligns across 13 bases. The ends lost 6 bases at V and 8 bases at J; junction bases unmatched: 10. This CDR3 contains 16 residues. Per germline, CDR1 SNHLY and CDR2 FYNNEI.

This clonotype was detected a few times. DNA of the CDR3: TGCAGTGCTTCGCTTAAGGGACGGCTTTCCTACGAGCAGTACTTC. Its translation: CSASLKGRLSYEQYF. The V call is TRBV20-1, the J call TRBJ2-7, with D perhaps being TRBD1 or TRBD2 (5 bases each). Trimming took 5 bases from V and 1 from J, leaving 18 bases between them. The CDR3 loop spans 15 amino acids. Germline V gene sequence: CDR1 DFQATT, CDR2 SNEGSKA (reference sequence).

This clonotype occurred a few times. V and J are TRBV6-5 and TRBJ2-5; 8 bases line up with TRBD1. Germline values: CDR1 MNHEY, CDR2 SVGAGI. The CDR3 has 15 residues. V dropped 4 bases and J dropped 11; count of bases not matched to a gene: 15. The chain's CDR3 is CASSSGAGGENEQYF. The CDR3 region has the DNA TGTGCCAGCAGTTCAGGGGCAGGGGGCGAGAATGAGCAGTACTTC.

The rearrangement uses TRBV29-1 and TRBJ2-3; D uncertain. The V gene lost 1 base and the J gene lost 0 bases, with 8 bases spanning the gap. CDR3 size: 14 residues. Germline CDR1 reads SQVTM; CDR2 reads ANQGSEA. The CDR3 region is CSVEGQISTDTQYF. The DNA of the CDR3 is TGCAGCGTTGAAGGGCAGATTAGCACAGATACGCAGTATTTT.

Only a few counts were recorded for this clonotype. V and J are TRBV7-3 and TRBJ1-1, with D uncertain. The CDR3 runs to 14 residues. The germline V gene encodes CDR1 SGHTA and CDR2 FQGTGA. V was shortened by 5 bases and J by 7 bases, with 17 bases between the two germline ends. The DNA of the CDR3 is TGTGCCAGCAGCCTCTTCGTCGGCCCCCATGAAGCTTTCTTT. Its translation is CASSLFVGPHEAFF.

This clonotype turned up a few times. The chain carries TRBV5-1 and TRBJ1-1; D is unresolved. In germline, CDR1 is SGHRS, CDR2 YFSETQ. This CDR3 region has 14 residues. V gave up 3 bases and J gave up 4 bases, with 13 bases separating them. The CDR3 DNA reads as TGCGCCAGCAGCTCTGGACGCGGCGGCACTGAAGCTTTCTTT. This sequence encodes CASSSGRGGTEAFF.

V and J are TRBV5-1 and TRBJ2-1; 7 bases match TRBD1. The CDR3 consists of 16 residues. Germline V CDR1 and CDR2: SGHRS, YFSETQ. Unmatched junction bases numbered 11, after V lost 4 bases and J lost 4 bases. The CDR3 protein is CASSPLKTGMYNEQFF. The CDR3 DNA sequence: TGCGCCAGCAGCCCACTTAAGACAGGGATGTACAATGAGCAGTTCTTC.

V is TRBV6-2 or TRBV6-3 and J is TRBJ1-2, with 7 bases aligning to TRBD1. V lost 7 bases to trimming and J lost 4 bases; unmatched junction nucleotides: 9. Germline V gene sequence: CDR1 MNHEY, CDR2 SVGEGT. CDR3 length: 14 residues. The CDR3 sequence is CASTPDRAPYGYTF. In nucleotides, the CDR3 is TGTGCCAGCACCCCTGACAGGGCCCCCTATGGCTACACCTTC.

The chain couples TRBV20-1 to TRBJ1-1; TRBD1 matches at 9 bases. V shed 5 bases, J shed 5 bases, and the junction held 12 bases outside the gene matches. The CDR3 is 15 residues long. Germline V lookup: CDR1 DFQATT, CDR2 SNEGSKA (reference sequence). CDR3 coding DNA: TGCAGTGCTGGTAACCCGGACAGGGGTGGTACTGAAGCTTTCTTT. Its protein is CSAGNPDRGGTEAFF.

DNA of the CDR3: TGTGCCAGCAGCCCGACTAGCGCCCAGGGGGCAGATACGCAGTATTTT. Translated: CASSPTSAQGADTQYF. This sequence joins TRBV12-3 or TRBV12-4 and TRBJ2-3; TRBD2 might be the D (8 bases). Trimming stripped 6 bases from V and 4 bases from J, with 20 bases between. The CDR3 length is 16 residues.

This clonotype was detected a few times. This sequence joins TRBV2 and TRBJ2-5; D is ambiguous. The DNA matches TRBJ2-7 better at its end, which makes the J call doubtful. Germline values: CDR1 SNHLY, CDR2 FYNNEI. This CDR3 spans 16 amino acids. The CDR3 sequence is CASSDRASLLSYEQYF. The CDR3 DNA sequence: TGTGCCAGCAGTGATCGTGCGAGCCTCCTTTCCTACGAGCAGTACTTC.

This clonotype was recorded a few times. The rearrangement links TRBV6-1 to TRBJ1-4; 10 bases agree with TRBD1. J was trimmed by 0 bases and V by 6 bases; bases with no gene match: 13. The CDR3 covers 19 residues. Germline values: CDR1 MNHNS, CDR2 SASEGT. The CDR3: CASRSAGTGVRATNEKLFF. CDR3 DNA: TGTGCCAGCAGATCTGCCGGGACAGGGGTTCGGGCAACTAATGAAAAACTGTTTTTT.

This chain connects TRBV9 to TRBJ2-7, with 10 positions matching TRBD1. Trimming at V came to 0 bases and at J to 6 bases, leaving 9 bases not matched to a gene. Germline values: CDR1 SGDLS, CDR2 YYNGEE. The length of the CDR3 is 16 residues. CDR3 in DNA: TGTGCCAGCAGCGTAGATTCGGGACAGGGGTGGGGCGAGCAGTACTTC. It is translated as CASSVDSGQGWGEQYF.

This clonotype has only a few counts. This chain connects TRBV10-2 to TRBJ1-6; 9 nucleotides align to TRBD1. The germline gives CDR1 WSHSY, CDR2 SAAADI. V was pared by 2 bases and J by 8 bases, with 7 bases of the junction left unmatched. The CDR3 is made up of 16 amino acids. As DNA, the CDR3 is TGCGCCAGCAGTGAGATGGGACAGGGTGGACATTCACCCCTCCACTTT. Encoded protein: CASSEMGQGGHSPLHF.

The CDR3: CASNSETYEQYF. The CDR3 bases are TGTGCCAGCAATTCAGAAACCTACGAGCAGTACTTC. This chain uses TRBV6-1 with TRBJ2-7; D remains ambiguous. The CDR3 contains 12 residues. Germline V gene lookup returns CDR1 MNHNS and CDR2 SASEGT. Trimming cost V 7 bases and J 2 bases, with 9 bases left between them.

This rearrangement joins TRBV7-2 to TRBJ2-1; the D call may be TRBD1 or TRBD2 (7 bases each). The CDR3 has 17 amino acids. Germline V CDR1 and CDR2: SGHTA, FQGNSA. V was cut by 5 bases and J by 4 bases, with 21 bases left in between. This CDR3 is CASSPGLEGAWYNEQFF. The DNA for the CDR3 is TGTGCCAGCAGCCCTGGACTAGAGGGGGCCTGGTACAATGAGCAGTTCTTC.